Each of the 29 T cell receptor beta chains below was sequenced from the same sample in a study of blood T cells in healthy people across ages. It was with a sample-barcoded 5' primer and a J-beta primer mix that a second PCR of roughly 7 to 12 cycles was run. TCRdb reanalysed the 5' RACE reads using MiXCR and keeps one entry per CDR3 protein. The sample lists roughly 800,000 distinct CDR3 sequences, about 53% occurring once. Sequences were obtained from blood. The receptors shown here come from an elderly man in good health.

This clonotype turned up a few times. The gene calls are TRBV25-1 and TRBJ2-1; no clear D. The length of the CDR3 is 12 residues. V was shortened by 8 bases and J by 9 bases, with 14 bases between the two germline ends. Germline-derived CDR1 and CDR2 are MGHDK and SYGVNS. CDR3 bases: TGTGCCAGCGGGGAAAGGGCCGGTGAGCAGTTCTTC. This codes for CASGERAGEQFF.

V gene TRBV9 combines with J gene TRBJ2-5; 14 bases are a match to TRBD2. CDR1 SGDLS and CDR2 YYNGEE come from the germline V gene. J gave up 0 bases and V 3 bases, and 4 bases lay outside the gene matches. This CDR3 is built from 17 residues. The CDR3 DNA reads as TGTGCCAGCAGCGCCGGGACTAGCGGGAGATACCAAGAGACCCAGTACTTC. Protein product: CASSAGTSGRYQETQYF.

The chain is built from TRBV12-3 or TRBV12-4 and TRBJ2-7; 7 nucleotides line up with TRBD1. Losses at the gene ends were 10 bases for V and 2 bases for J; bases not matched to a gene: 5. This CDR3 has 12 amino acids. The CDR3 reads CAKTGSPYEQYF. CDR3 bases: TGTGCCAAGACAGGGAGCCCCTACGAGCAGTACTTC.

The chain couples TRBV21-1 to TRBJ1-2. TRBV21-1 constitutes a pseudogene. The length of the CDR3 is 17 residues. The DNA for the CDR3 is TGTGCCAGCAGCAAAGGACGACGACACAAGAAGACCTATGGCTACACCTTC. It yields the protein CASSKGRRHKKTYGYTF.

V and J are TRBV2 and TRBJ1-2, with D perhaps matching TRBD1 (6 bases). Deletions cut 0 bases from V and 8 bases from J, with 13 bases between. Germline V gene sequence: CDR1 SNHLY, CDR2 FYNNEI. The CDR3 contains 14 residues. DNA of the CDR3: TGTGCCAGCAGTGAAGCTAGGGGGGCCAGCGGCTACACCTTC. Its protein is CASSEARGASGYTF.

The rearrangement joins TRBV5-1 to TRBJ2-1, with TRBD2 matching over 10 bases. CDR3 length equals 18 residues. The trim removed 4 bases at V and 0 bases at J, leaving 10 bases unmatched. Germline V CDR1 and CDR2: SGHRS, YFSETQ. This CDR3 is CASSQNGLADSSYNEQFF. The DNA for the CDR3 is TGCGCCAGCAGCCAAAATGGACTAGCGGACAGCTCCTACAATGAGCAGTTCTTC.

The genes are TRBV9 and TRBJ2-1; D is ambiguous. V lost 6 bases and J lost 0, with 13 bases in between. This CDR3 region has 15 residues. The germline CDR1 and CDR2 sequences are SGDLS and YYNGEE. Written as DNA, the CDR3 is TGTGCCAGCACCGGCGCTTTGGGCTCCTACAATGAGCAGTTCTTC. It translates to CASTGALGSYNEQFF.

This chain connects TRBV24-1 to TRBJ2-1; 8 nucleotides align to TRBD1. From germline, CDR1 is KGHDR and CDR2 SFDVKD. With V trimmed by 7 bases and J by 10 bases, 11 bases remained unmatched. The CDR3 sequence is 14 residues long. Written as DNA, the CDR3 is TGTGCCACCAGCCCTAACAGGGGGACGTACGAGCAGTTCTTC. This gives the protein CATSPNRGTYEQFF.

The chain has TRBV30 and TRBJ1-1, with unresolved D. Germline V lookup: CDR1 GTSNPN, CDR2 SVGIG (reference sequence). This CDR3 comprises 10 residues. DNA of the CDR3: TGTGGAAGTTCCGACACTGAAGCTTTCTTT. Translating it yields CGSSDTEAFF.

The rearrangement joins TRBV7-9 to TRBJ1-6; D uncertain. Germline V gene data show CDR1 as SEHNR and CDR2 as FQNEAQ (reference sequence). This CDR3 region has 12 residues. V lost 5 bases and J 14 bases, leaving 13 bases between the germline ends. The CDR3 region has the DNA TGTGCCAGCAGCCCCCCTCTGGCTACCCTCCACTTT. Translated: CASSPPLATLHF.

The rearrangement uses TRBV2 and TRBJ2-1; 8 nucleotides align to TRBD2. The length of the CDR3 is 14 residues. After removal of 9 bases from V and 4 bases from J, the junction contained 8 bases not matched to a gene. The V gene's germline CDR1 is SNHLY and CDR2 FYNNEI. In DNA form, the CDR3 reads TGTGCCAGTTCCCCTAGCGGGCGGTACAATGAGCAGTTCTTC. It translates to CASSPSGRYNEQFF.

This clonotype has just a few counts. CDR3 DNA: TGTGCCAGCAGGTCAAACGCCGAGACCCAGTACTTC. This sequence encodes CASRSNAETQYF. The chain uses TRBV2 and TRBJ2-5; no definite D call. Germline V gene lookup returns CDR1 SNHLY and CDR2 FYNNEI. Trimming cost V 6 bases and J 5 bases, with 10 bases left between them. The CDR3 runs to 12 residues.

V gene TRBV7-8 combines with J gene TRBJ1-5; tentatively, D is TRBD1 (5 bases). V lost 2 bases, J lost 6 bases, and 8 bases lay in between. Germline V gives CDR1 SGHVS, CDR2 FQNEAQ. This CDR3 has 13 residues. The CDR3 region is CASSLQGAQPQHF. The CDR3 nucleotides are TGTGCCAGCAGCTTACAGGGAGCTCAGCCCCAGCATTTT.

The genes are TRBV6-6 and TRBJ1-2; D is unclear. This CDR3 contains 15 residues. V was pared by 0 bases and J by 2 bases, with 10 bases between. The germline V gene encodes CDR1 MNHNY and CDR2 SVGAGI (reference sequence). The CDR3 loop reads CASSYSIQGNYGYTF. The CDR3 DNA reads TGTGCCAGCAGTTACTCGATACAAGGGAACTATGGCTACACCTTC.

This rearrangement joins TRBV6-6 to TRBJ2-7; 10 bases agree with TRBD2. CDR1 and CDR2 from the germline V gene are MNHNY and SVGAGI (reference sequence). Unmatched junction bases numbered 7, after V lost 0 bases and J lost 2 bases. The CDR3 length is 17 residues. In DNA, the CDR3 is TGTGCCAGCAGTTACTCCGTAGCGGGAGGCACCACCTACGAGCAGTACTTC. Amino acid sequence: CASSYSVAGGTTYEQYF.

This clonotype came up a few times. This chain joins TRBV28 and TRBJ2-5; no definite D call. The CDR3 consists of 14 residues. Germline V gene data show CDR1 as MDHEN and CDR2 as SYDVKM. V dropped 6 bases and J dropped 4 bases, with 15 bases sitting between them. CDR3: CASSPARTTETQYF. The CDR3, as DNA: TGTGCCAGCAGCCCCGCCCGGACCACAGAGACCCAGTACTTC.

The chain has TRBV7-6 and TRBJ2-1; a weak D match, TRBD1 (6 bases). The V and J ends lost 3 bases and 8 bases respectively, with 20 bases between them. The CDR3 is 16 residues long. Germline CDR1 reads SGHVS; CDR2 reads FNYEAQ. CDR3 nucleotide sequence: TGTGCCAGCAGCTTTGGCTCACGACCAGGGGTGGATGAGCAGTTCTTC. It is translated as CASSFGSRPGVDEQFF.

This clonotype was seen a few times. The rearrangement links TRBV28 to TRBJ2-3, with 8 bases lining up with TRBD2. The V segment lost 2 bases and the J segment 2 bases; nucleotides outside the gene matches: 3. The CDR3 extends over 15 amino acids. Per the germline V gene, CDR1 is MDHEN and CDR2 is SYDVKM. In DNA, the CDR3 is TGTGCCAGCAGTTTAGGAGCGGGAGTCACAGATACGCAGTATTTT. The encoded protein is CASSLGAGVTDTQYF.

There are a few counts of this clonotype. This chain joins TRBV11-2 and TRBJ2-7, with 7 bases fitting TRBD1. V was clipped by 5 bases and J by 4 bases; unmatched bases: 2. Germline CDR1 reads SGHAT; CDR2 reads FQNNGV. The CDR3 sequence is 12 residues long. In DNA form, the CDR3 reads TGTGCCAGCAGCATACAGGGGTACGAGCAGTACTTC. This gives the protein CASSIQGYEQYF. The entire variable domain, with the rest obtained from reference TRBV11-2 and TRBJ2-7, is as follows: EAGVAQSPRYKIIEKRQSVAFWCNPISGHATLYWYQQILGQGPKLLIQFQNNGVVDDSQLPKDRFSAERLKGVDSTLKIQPAKLEDSAVYLCASSIQGYEQYFGPGTRLTVT.

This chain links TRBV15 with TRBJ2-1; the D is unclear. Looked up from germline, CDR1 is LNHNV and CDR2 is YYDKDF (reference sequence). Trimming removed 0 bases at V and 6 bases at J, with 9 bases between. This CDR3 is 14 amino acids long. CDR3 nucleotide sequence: TGTGCCACCAGCAGAGATCGATTTCCCAATGAGCAGTTCTTC. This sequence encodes CATSRDRFPNEQFF.

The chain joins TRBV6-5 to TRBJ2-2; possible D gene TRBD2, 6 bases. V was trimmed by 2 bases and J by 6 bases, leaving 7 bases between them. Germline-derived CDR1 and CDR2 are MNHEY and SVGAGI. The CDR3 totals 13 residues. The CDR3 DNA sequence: TGTGCCAGCAGTTACGGGACTGCCGGGGAGCTGTTTTTT. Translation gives CASSYGTAGELFF.

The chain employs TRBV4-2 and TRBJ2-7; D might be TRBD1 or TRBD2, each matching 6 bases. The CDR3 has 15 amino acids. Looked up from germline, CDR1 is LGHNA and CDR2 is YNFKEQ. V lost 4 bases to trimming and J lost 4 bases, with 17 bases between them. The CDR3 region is CASSLRSGAAYEQYF. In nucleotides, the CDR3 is TGTGCCAGCAGCCTCAGGTCGGGGGCAGCGTACGAGCAGTACTTC.

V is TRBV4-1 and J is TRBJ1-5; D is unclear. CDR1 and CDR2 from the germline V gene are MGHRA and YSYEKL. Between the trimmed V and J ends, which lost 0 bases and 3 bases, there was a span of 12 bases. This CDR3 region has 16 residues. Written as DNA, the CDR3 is TGCGCCAGCAGCCAAGATCTAGGAGGGATCAATCAGCCCCAGCATTTT. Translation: CASSQDLGGINQPQHF.

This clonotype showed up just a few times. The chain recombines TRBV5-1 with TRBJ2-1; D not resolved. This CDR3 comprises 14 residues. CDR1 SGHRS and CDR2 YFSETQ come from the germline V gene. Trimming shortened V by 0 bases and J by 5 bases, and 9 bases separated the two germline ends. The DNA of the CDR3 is TGCGCCAGCAGCTTGGGGGTACAGAACAATGAGCAGTTCTTC. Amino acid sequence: CASSLGVQNNEQFF.

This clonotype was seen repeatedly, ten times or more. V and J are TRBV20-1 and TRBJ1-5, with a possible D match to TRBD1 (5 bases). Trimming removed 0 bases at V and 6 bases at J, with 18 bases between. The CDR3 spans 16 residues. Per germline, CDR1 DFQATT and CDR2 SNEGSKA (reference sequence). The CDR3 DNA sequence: TGCAGTGCTAGAGATCAGGAGCAGGGTGAGAGTCAGCCCCAGCATTTT. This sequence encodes CSARDQEQGESQPQHF.

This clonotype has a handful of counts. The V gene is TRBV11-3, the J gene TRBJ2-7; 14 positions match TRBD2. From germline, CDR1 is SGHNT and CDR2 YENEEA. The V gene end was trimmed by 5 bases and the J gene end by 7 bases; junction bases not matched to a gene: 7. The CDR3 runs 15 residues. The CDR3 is CASSGGLAGVGEQYF. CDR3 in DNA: TGTGCCAGCAGCGGGGGACTAGCGGGAGTTGGAGAGCAGTACTTC.

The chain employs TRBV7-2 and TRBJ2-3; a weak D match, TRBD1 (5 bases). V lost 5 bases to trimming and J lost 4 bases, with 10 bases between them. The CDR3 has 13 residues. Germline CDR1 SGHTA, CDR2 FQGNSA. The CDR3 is CASSVQVPDTQYF. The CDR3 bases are TGTGCCAGCAGCGTACAGGTTCCAGATACGCAGTATTTT.

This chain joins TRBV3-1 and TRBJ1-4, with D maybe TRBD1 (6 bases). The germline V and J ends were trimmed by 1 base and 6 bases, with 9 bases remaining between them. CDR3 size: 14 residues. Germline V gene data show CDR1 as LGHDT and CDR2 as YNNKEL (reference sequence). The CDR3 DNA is TGTGCCAGCAGCCAAGGAAGGACAGATGAAAAACTGTTTTTT. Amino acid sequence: CASSQGRTDEKLFF.

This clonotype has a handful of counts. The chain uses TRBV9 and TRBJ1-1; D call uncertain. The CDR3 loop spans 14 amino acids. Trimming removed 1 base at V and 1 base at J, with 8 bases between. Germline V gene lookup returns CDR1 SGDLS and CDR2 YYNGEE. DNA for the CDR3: TGTGCCAGCAGCGTATCAACTACGAACACTGAAGCTTTCTTT. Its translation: CASSVSTTNTEAFF.